The subject of this entry is one T cell receptor beta chain. Antigen unknown. This CDR3 is 13 amino acids long. Germline assignment: CDR1 WNHNN and CDR2 SYGVQD (reference sequence). V lost 9 bases and J lost 2; bases outside the gene matches: 4. Donors in the study were healthy people who gave bone marrow. These data originate in a study of cytomegalovirus exposure and HLA in healthy donors. Across the whole study: Unique TCRs numbering roughly 85 million, obtained from HLA-typed donors, made up an early data release.

PCR primers comprised 60 Vbeta and 13 Jbeta primers. Here immunoSEQ multiplex PCR was the method, and the copy in TCRdb shows in-frame clones only, minus some. The sample shows 150,000 to 200,000 clones, around 80% of them seen only once. General study results and limits: A later analysis associated 16,951 TCR beta sequences with HLA alleles at a 0.05 false discovery rate. The classifier, whose performance was assessed in both the original and validation cohorts, reportedly diagnosed cytomegalovirus status with high specificity and sensitivity.

The origin of this receptor is a girl aged 10-17 years in good health and CMV-seropositive. The specimen sequenced was PBMCs. This chain uses TRBV10-1 with TRBJ1-3, with TRBD1 identical over 7 bases. CDR3 coding DNA: TGCGCCAGTACCGACAGGGCTGGAAACACCATATATTTT. Protein: CASTDRAGNTIYF.